This T cell receptor beta chain was obtained from a study of identical twins. Study-level results: For monozygotic twins, models underestimated out-of-frame TCR alpha sharing. The study found weaker excess twin sharing in beta out-of-frame sequences.

The germline V gene encodes CDR1 SGHRS and CDR2 YFSETQ. Trimming stripped 3 bases from V and 0 bases from J, with 11 bases between. The CDR3 covers 15 residues. One entry per CDR3 protein, called by TCRdb with MiXCR from the 5' RACE reads. The data contain hundreds of thousands of distinct CDR3 sequences, around 6% of them singletons. The table lists this clonotype with many counts. What it binds is unknown. The sequencing input was naive T cells sorted from blood. This rearrangement joins TRBV5-1 to TRBJ2-3, with D perhaps TRBD2 (6 bases). This clonotype originated in a man between 18 and 35 years old in good health. As DNA, the CDR3 is TGCGCCAGCAGCTCCGGGACTCCAAGCACAGATACGCAGTATTTT. It codes for CASSSGTPSTDTQYF.